This TCR beta chain was retrieved from a study of blood T cell repertoires in COVID-19. Turning to the study itself: Both acute and convalescent COVID-19 samples were obtained from the United States, Italy and Spain. From T cells, B-cell-depleted T cells, or PBMCs came the material, which was cDNA or gDNA.

Original handling: Nucleated cell counts were estimated from reference gene primer amplification. The repertoire was sequenced with immunoSEQ multiplex PCR; TCRdb's copy has only in-frame clones and lacks some. The V and J calls and clone size are taken from that table; D and trimming were inferred from the DNA. The sample has tens of thousands of clones, more than 85% seen once. This clonotype originated in a man between 60 and 75 years old with acute or convalescent COVID-19. Sequenced sample: peripheral blood.

CDR3 residues: CATSDWELAGGDTQYF. The CDR3 region has the DNA TGTGCCACCAGTGATTGGGAACTAGCGGGAGGTGATACGCAGTATTTT. V and J are TRBV24-1 and TRBJ2-3; 12 positions agree with TRBD2. CDR3 size: 16 residues. V gave up 2 bases and J gave up 6 bases; unmatched junction bases: 5. Germline loops: CDR1 KGHDR, CDR2 SFDVKD.